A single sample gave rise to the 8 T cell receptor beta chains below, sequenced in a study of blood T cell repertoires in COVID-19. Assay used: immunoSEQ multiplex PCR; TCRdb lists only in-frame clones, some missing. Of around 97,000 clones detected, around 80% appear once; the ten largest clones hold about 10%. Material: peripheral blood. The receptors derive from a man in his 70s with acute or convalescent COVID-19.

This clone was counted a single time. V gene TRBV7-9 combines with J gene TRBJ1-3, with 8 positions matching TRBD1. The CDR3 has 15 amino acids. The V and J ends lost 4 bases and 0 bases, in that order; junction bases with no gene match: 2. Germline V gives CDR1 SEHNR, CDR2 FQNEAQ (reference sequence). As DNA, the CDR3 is TGTGCCAGCAGCTCCGACAGGGGCTCTGGAAACACCATATATTTT. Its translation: CASSSDRGSGNTIYF.

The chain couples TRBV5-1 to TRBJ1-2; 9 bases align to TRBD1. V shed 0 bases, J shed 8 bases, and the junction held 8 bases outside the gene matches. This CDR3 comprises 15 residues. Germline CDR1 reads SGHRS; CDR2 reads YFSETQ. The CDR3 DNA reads TGCGCCAGCAGCTTGGTCGCCGGGACAGGGTACGGCTACACCTTC. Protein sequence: CASSLVAGTGYGYTF.

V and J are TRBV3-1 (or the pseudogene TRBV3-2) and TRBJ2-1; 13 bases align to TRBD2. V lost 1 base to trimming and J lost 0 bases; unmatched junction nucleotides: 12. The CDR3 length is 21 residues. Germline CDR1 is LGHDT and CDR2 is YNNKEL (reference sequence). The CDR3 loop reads CASSQAGGLAGVLTSYNEQFF. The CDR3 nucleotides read TGTGCCAGCAGCCAAGCTGGAGGACTAGCGGGAGTGTTGACCTCCTACAATGAGCAGTTCTTC.

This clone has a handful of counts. This CDR3 is CASRGRVVGNTEAFF. For the CDR3, the DNA is TGTGCCAGTAGGGGCAGGGTGGTGGGGAACACTGAAGCTTTCTTT. The rearrangement joins TRBV6-5 to TRBJ1-1, with a possible D match to TRBD1 (5 bases). Germline V CDR1 and CDR2: MNHEY, SVGAGI. The CDR3 runs 15 residues. Deletions cut 9 bases from V and 1 base from J, with 18 bases between.

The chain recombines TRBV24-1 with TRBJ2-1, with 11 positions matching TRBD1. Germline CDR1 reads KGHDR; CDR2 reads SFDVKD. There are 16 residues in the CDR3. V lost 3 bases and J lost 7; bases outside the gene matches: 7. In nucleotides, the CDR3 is TGTGCCACCAGTGATAAAGGACAGGGGGCGAGGAATGAGCAGTTCTTC. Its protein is CATSDKGQGARNEQFF.

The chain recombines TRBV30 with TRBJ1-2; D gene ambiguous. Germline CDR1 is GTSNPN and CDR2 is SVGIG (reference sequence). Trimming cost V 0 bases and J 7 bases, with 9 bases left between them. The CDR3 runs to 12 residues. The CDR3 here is CAWSVPLAGYTF. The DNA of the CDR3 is TGTGCCTGGAGTGTACCTCTGGCTGGCTACACCTTC.

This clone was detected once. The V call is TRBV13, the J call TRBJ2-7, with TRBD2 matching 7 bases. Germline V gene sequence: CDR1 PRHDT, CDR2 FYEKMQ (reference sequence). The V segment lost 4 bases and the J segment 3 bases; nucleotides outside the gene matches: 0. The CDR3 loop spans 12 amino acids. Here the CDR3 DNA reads TGTGCCAGCAGCTCTAGCGGCTACGAGCAGTACTTC. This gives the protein CASSSSGYEQYF.

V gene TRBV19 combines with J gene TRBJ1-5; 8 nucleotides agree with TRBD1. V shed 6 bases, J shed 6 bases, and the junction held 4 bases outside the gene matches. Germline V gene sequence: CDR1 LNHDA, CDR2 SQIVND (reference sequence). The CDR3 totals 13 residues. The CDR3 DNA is TGTGCCAGTAGCCAAGACAGGGGTCAGCCCCAGCATTTT. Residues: CASSQDRGQPQHF.